The rows below give T cell receptor beta chains drawn from one sample of a study of T cell responses to AZD1222 COVID-19 vaccine. Some clones are missing from TCRdb's copy, which holds only in-frame ones; the method was immunoSEQ multiplex PCR. The table has 110,000 or so clones, approximately 90% seen once. This specimen consisted of peripheral blood, obtained 28 days after the second AZD1222 dose. These receptors were collected from an adult who received the AZD1222 COVID-19 vaccine. CDR3s include the opening cysteine and the closing phenylalanine or tryptophan. The order of the fields is clone size, D gene, V gene, J gene, CDR3 DNA, CDR3 protein. The D gene is left open where the match is weak. Rows may omit the clone size; those that give it use once, few, many or a size class.

.,.,TRBV5-1,TRBJ2-3,TGCGCCAGCAGCTTGGGGCGGGCCGGCACAGATACGCAGTATTTT,CASSLGRAGTDTQYF
.,.,TRBV12-5,TRBJ1-2,TGTGCTAGTGGTTTGGTCGCAGGGGCCTTGGATGGCTACACCTTC,CASGLVAGALDGYTF
.,.,TRBV19,TRBJ1-2,TGTGCCAGTAACCGGGATTCCTATGGCTACACCTTC,CASNRDSYGYTF
.,TRBD1,TRBV5-8,TRBJ2-1,TGTGCCAGCAGCGGGGGACAGGGGTCCGACAATGAGCAGTTCTTC,CASSGGQGSDNEQFF
.,.,TRBV18,TRBJ1-1,TGTGCCAGCTCACCGGGGCTCAGAACTGAAGCTTTCTTT,CASSPGLRTEAFF
once,.,TRBV19,TRBJ1-5,TGTGCCAGTAGTAAGACTTATTCCAATCAGCCCCAGCATTTT,CASSKTYSNQPQHF
.,.,TRBV14,TRBJ1-4,TGTGCCAGCAGCCGACTTTTACCCGGAACAGGCGAAAAACTGTTTTTT,CASSRLLPGTGEKLFF
.,.,TRBV5-5,TRBJ1-2,TGTGCCAGCAGCTTGGAGAGCAGTTCTTACTATGGCTACACCTTC,CASSLESSSYYGYTF
.,.,TRBV30,TRBJ1-1,TGTGCCTGGAGTGAGCCAGGGTTTATGAACACTGAAGCTTTCTTT,CAWSEPGFMNTEAFF
.,TRBD1,TRBV7-9,TRBJ1-5,TGTGCCAGCAGACCCGGGACAGGAGATCAGCCCCAGCATTTT,CASRPGTGDQPQHF
once,TRBD1,TRBV6-5,TRBJ1-2,TGTGCCAGCAGCCCACGACAGGGGTTCCTCCTTGGCTACACCTTC,CASSPRQGFLLGYTF
.,.,TRBV10-3,TRBJ1-4,TGTGCCACCACCCGGGATCTTGGGGAAGAAAAACTGTTTTTT,CATTRDLGEEKLFF
.,.,TRBV24-1,TRBJ1-4,TGTGCCACCAGTGAGGGTGCGTCAGTTCGGGTACTGTTTTTT,CATSEGASVRVLFF
.,.,TRBV27,TRBJ1-6,TGTGCCAGCAGTTTAGAAGTACGCAATTCACCCCTCCACTTT,CASSLEVRNSPLHF
.,.,TRBV5-4,TRBJ1-1,TGTGCCAGCAGCTTGGCCGGTGTGTTAACTGAAGCTTTCTTT,CASSLAGVLTEAFF
.,TRBD2,TRBV6-5,TRBJ2-5,TGTGCCAGCACCGTAGCGGGGGGGACCCAGTACTTC,CASTVAGGTQYF
.,TRBD1,TRBV19,TRBJ2-1,TGTGCCAGTAGTATCGACAGGGGGCGATCGGATGAGCAGTTCTTC,CASSIDRGRSDEQFF
.,TRBD2,TRBV7-6,TRBJ2-2,TGTGCCAGCAGCTTTTATATAGCGGGGATGAGAGGCGACACCGGGGAGCTGTTTTTT,CASSFYIAGMRGDTGELFF
.,.,TRBV6-1,TRBJ1-5,TGTGCCAGCAGTGCCCCCGTAAGGGTACCCAATCAGCCCCAGCATTTT,CASSAPVRVPNQPQHF